This T cell receptor (beta chain) was documented in a study of T cells in Graves' hyperthyroidism and ophthalmopathy (dated by TCRdb to the late 2010s). In the study overall: Peripheral blood was sampled at the time of initial diagnosis, prior to any treatment. To identify TCR V-J signatures that set the groups apart, the researchers used a discovery cohort of 100 or so patients, made up of roughly 45 with Graves' ophthalmopathy and about 60 with stable Graves' hyperthyroidism. The roughly 94 discovery patients were randomly split 7:3 into training and test sets. In addition, the study compared T-cell repertoires in thyroid tissue and in blood from several Graves' hyperthyroidism patients. Once sampling was done, hyperthyroidism patients were given methimazole at a starting dose of 30 mg daily, whereas ophthalmopathy patients were given high-dose intravenous methylprednisolone. According to the paper, TCR Vbeta CDR3 sequencing was carried out on around 140 peripheral blood samples, which came from 40 to 45 ophthalmopathy, around 74 hyperthyroidism and approximately 17 progressor patients. An independent validation cohort of 18 to 20 hyperthyroidism patients and over 15 patients who later progressed to ophthalmopathy tested prospective prediction of ophthalmopathy. Paper-wide results and their limitations: A 13 V-J signature model separated ophthalmopathy from stable hyperthyroidism, with over 85% sensitivity and about 81% specificity in cross-validation and 80%/75% in testing. Most expanded thyroid clonotypes (frequency above 0.001) were also detected in blood, suggesting blood repertoires may reflect thyroid immune responses. In validation, the model predicted progression to ophthalmopathy with 55% to 71% sensitivity and 72% to 85% specificity, a median of around 6.6 months before onset. No statistical method was used to fix the sample size in advance, and group allocation was not hidden from the investigators.

Ophthalmopathy patients had moderately to severely active disease, with a Clinical Activity Score of 3 or more, a NOSPECS grade of 4 or more, and a disease duration of less than 3 months. Patients with uncontrolled infections, other autoimmune diseases, pregnancy or lactation were excluded. Diagnoses relied on clinical symptoms, serum thyroxine and TRAb, thyroid ultrasound and orbital computed tomography. PBMCs were separated from roughly 10 ml of fresh peripheral blood using Ficoll-Paque density gradient centrifugation. Trizol reagent was used to extract total RNA, and RNA quality was then checked on an Agilent 2100 Bioanalyzer. The TCR beta CDR3 regions were amplified from the RNA transcripts. The TCR CDR3 was subjected to a first round of RT-PCR using the HTBI primer set and the Qiagen OneStep RT-PCR kit. A second multiplex PCR round built the libraries, followed by size selection and purification. Libraries were sequenced paired-end with 100 bp reads on an Illumina HiSeq2000. The paper's data handling went like this. SOAPnuke was used to process the raw data, removing reads that contained adapters or uncalled bases, had a mean Phred below 15, or lacked an exact match to the constant primer or identifier. COPE v1.2.5 was used to merge high-quality paired reads, and clonotypes were defined as unique nucleotide sequences. Clonotypes were aligned to IMGT TRBV, TRBD and TRBJ reference segments using MiTCR v1.1. Only V-J combinations with frequency above 0.0001, covering 99% to 99.2% of repertoires, were analysed. The TCS score was defined as the ratio of F50 (clonal expansion) to E x V (chaos), calculated using BLOSUM62-based TCRdist between CDR3 peptides within each V-J. Welch's t-statistics and random forest reduced fewer than 550 V-J features to 13, which were used in a naive Bayes classifier (R e1071). The public reads were quality trimmed at Q25 with fastp and then assembled into clones with MiXCR by TCRdb, keeping productive beta chains. When rows share a CDR3 protein, they turn into one entry using the most common DNA and genes. V and J calls and clone size were set by TCRdb, not the authors. Present in this sample are 250,000 to 400,000 distinct CDR3 sequences, about 13% of which were seen just once. Around 32% of the sample comes from the top ten.

In its sample, this clonotype was seen many times. This clone's antigen is unknown. There are no base qualities to consult, and no much larger clone falls within one base. The receptor was derived from a middle-aged woman with Graves' ophthalmopathy. The source material was blood.

The CDR3 is CASSLVRELPYEQYF. The DNA is TGTGCCAGCAGTTTAGTCCGGGAGTTACCCTACGAGCAGTACTTC. The V gene is TRBV12-3 or TRBV12-4 and the J gene is TRBJ2-7, and the D gene may be TRBD2, 6 bases matching. Cut back by 1 base and 2 bases, the V and J ends lie 12 bases apart. The CDR3 measures 15 amino acids from cysteine to phenylalanine. Of the read, only the CDR3 DNA is kept; its 45 bases are in frame from base 1.